These 12 T cell receptor beta chains came from one sample sequenced in a study of blood T cells in healthy people across ages. Alongside a J-beta primer mix, a sample-barcoded 5' primer served in a second PCR lasting about 7 to 11 cycles. TCRdb passed the 5' RACE reads through MiXCR, listing each CDR3 protein once. The sample contains 870,000 or so distinct CDR3 sequences, 25% to 30% of which appear only once. The sequenced sample consisted of blood. Receptors originate from a woman aged 80 or over in good health.

In its sample, this clonotype was seen many times. The chain links TRBV12-3 or TRBV12-4 to TRBJ1-4, with TRBD1 identical over 9 bases. The V and J ends lost 1 base and 5 bases, in that order; junction bases with no gene match: 2. The length of the CDR3 is 15 residues. CDR3 nucleotides: TGTGCCAGCAGTTTAGGGGGACAGGGAAATGAAAAACTGTTTTTT. Amino acids: CASSLGGQGNEKLFF.

Concerning this clonotype itself: This sequence may be a read error, since a much larger clone differs from it by one base. This chain links TRBV20-1 with TRBJ2-1; 7 nucleotides agree with TRBD1. The DNA matches TRBJ2-7 better at its end, which makes the J call doubtful. Germline lookup yields CDR1 DFQATT and CDR2 SNEGSKA (reference sequence). This CDR3 has 13 amino acids. CDR3 amino acids: CSARTGSYNEQYF. DNA of the CDR3: TGCAGTGCCAGGACAGGAAGTTACAATGAGCAGTACTTC.

The chain has TRBV2 and TRBJ2-7; maybe TRBD2 (5 bases). The J call is in doubt because the DNA end fits TRBJ2-5 better. The CDR3 runs to 14 residues. Germline CDR1 SNHLY, CDR2 FYNNEI. Here the CDR3 reads CASSASRGQETQYF. The CDR3 nucleotides are TGTGCCAGCAGTGCCTCCCGGGGCCAAGAGACCCAGTACTTC.

The chain carries TRBV20-1 and TRBJ2-2; D is ambiguous. The ends were cut back, 5 bases at V and 1 base at J, with 8 bases in the middle. This CDR3 comprises 13 residues. Germline V lookup: CDR1 DFQATT, CDR2 SNEGSKA (reference sequence). CDR3 nucleotides: TGCAGTGCTGCCAAGATGAACACCGGGGAGCTGTTTTTT. This codes for CSAAKMNTGELFF.

In this sample, this clonotype turned up many times. The junction differs from germline at one of its ends, possibly a read error. V is TRBV5-1 and J is TRBJ2-5; the D gene is possibly TRBD2 (6 bases). The V gene's germline CDR1 is SGHRS and CDR2 YFSETQ. The CDR3 is 14 amino acids. DNA for the CDR3: TGTGCCAGCAGTTTCGCGGGGCTCCAAGAGACCCAGTACTTC. Translating it yields CASSFAGLQETQYF.

About this clonotype: This clone may be a read error of a much larger clone one base away. The chain is built from TRBV2 and TRBJ2-5; 9 bases agree with TRBD1. The CDR3 covers 13 residues. V gave up 10 bases and J gave up 7 bases; unmatched junction bases: 10. Germline CDR1 is SNHLY and CDR2 is FYNNEI. The CDR3 nucleotides are TGTGCCACGAAAGGACAGGGGAGAGGGACCCAGTACTTC. Translating gives CATKGQGRGTQYF.

V gene TRBV5-1 combines with J gene TRBJ2-5; 11 nucleotides align to TRBD1. There are 16 residues in the CDR3. Trimming at V came to 4 bases and at J to 4 bases, leaving 9 bases not matched to a gene. Germline V CDR1 and CDR2: SGHRS, YFSETQ. For the CDR3, the DNA is TGCGCCAGCAGCCCGCAGGGACAGGGGGTTGGAGAGACCCAGTACTTC. This translates into CASSPQGQGVGETQYF. Full variable domain (missing parts from reference TRBV5-1 and TRBJ2-5): KAGVTQTPRYLIKTRGQQVTLSCSPISGHRSVSWYQQTPGQGLQFLFEYFSETQRNKGNFPGRFSGRQFSNSRSEMNVSTLELGDSALYLCASSPQGQGVGETQYFGPGTRLLVL.

This clonotype was counted many times. The chain links TRBV25-1 to TRBJ2-3; the D is unclear. The V end lost 1 base, the J end lost 3 bases, and 8 bases lay between the germline ends. The CDR3 spans 14 residues. Per the germline V gene, CDR1 is MGHDK and CDR2 is SYGVNS. This CDR3 reads CASSESGITDTQYF. As DNA, the CDR3 is TGTGCCAGCAGTGAATCTGGGATTACAGATACGCAGTATTTT.

Points on this clonotype: This clone may be a read error of a much larger clone one base away. This rearrangement joins TRBV20-1 to TRBJ1-1; 8 positions agree with TRBD1. Germline V gene lookup returns CDR1 DFQATT and CDR2 SNEGSKA (reference sequence). J lost 1 base, V lost 6 bases, and 10 bases had no gene match. The CDR3 spans 15 residues. As DNA, the CDR3 is TGCAGTGCCCCTAATCCCGGGACAGGGAACACTGAAGCTTTCTTT. The encoded protein is CSAPNPGTGNTEAFF.

The chain links TRBV29-1 to TRBJ2-4; D remains unclear. The DNA end favors TRBJ2-5, so the J call may be wrong. This CDR3 region has 13 residues. Germline CDR1 reads SQVTM; CDR2 reads ANQGSEA. As DNA, the CDR3 is TGCAGCGTTGCGGGCAGCAGGCAAGAGACCCAGTACTTC. It specifies CSVAGSRQETQYF.

This clonotype showed up just a few times. A read error may be the cause here, since a much bigger clone is one base away. The V call is TRBV20-1, the J call TRBJ2-3; TRBD2 matches at 9 bases. CDR3 length: 12 amino acids. Germline V gene sequence: CDR1 DFQATT, CDR2 SNEGSKA (reference sequence). CDR3 protein: CRAGGTANTQYF. As DNA, the CDR3 is TGCAGGGCGGGGGGGACTGCAAATACGCAGTATTTT.

The sample holds a few counts of this clonotype. It may be a read error: a sequence one base away is much more abundant. The rearrangement uses TRBV10-3 and TRBJ2-1; D gene unclear. This CDR3 region has 15 residues. Per the germline V gene, CDR1 is ENHRY and CDR2 is SYGVKD. CDR3: CAIRNLFSSCNEQFF. The CDR3 coding sequence is TGTGCCATCAGAAACCTCTTTAGCTCCTGCAATGAGCAGTTCTTC.